Listed here is a single TCR beta chain. From the germline J gene comes the end of the CDR3, since the read stops 3 residues before it. This entry comes from a study of Tregs in tolerant kidney transplant recipients. The nonmyeloablative bone marrow transplants came from related graft donors, with transient mixed chimerism. The table came from immunoSEQ multiplex PCR; TCRdb's copy has only in-frame clones and leaves some out. Its table lists 6,000 or so clones. Unmatched junction bases numbered 6, after V lost 8 bases and J lost 0 bases. Germline assignment: CDR1 SNHLY and CDR2 FYNNEI. The CDR3 has 15 residues.

The source was CD4+ T cells from blood (PBMCs), collected 6 months after the transplant. The chain is built from TRBV2 and TRBJ2-4, with 8 bases matching TRBD2. This receptor was obtained from a human patient who received a combined kidney and bone marrow transplant. Some T cells may trace back to the graft donor. The CDR3 protein is CASSERELAKNIQYF. The part of the CDR3 DNA that was read is TGTGCCAGCTCCGAGCGGGAGCTAGCCAAAAACATT. Drawing the rest from reference TRBV2 and TRBJ2-4, the complete variable domain is EPEVTQTPSHQVTQMGQEVILRCVPISNHLYFYWYRQILGQKVEFLVSFYNNEISEKSEIFDDQFSVERPDGSNFTLKIRSTKLEDSAMYFCASSERELAKNIQYFGAGTRLSVL.